What follows are 10 T cell receptor beta chains derived from one specimen sequenced in a study of blood T cell repertoires in COVID-19. The table came from immunoSEQ multiplex PCR; TCRdb's copy has only in-frame clones and leaves some out. The sample consists of some 130,000 clones, about 80% of them appearing once. Sample: peripheral blood. The receptors here all came from a human donor in a cohort sampled during active COVID-19.

The rearrangement uses TRBV5-6 and TRBJ1-2, with 8 nucleotides matching TRBD1. After removal of 4 bases from V and 5 bases from J, the junction contained 4 bases not matched to a gene. In germline, CDR1 is SGHDT, CDR2 YYEEEE. The CDR3 is made up of 13 amino acids. CDR3 sequence (DNA): TGTGCCAGCAGCCCTACAGGGGGGTATGGCTACACCTTC. Translated: CASSPTGGYGYTF.

The gene calls are TRBV7-3 and TRBJ1-2; D might be TRBD1 (5 bases). V was trimmed by 2 bases and J by 5 bases, leaving 9 bases between them. The CDR3 has 13 residues. Germline V gene lookup returns CDR1 SGHTA and CDR2 FQGTGA. The CDR3 region is CASSLGQGYGYTF. Written as DNA, the CDR3 is TGTGCCAGCAGCTTAGGACAAGGGTATGGCTACACCTTC.

The table lists this clone with a count of one. The chain employs TRBV6-5 and TRBJ1-2; a weak D match, TRBD1 (5 bases). CDR1 MNHEY and CDR2 SVGAGI come from the germline V gene. V was clipped by 11 bases and J by 7 bases, with 17 bases between them. CDR3 size: 12 residues. For the CDR3, the DNA is TGTGCCGCGACGGGAGGGACGGGTGGCTACACCTTC. Encoded protein: CAATGGTGGYTF.

The chain links TRBV7-8 to TRBJ2-1; 12 bases map to TRBD2. Looked up from germline, CDR1 is SGHVS and CDR2 is FQNEAQ. Trimming cost V 5 bases and J 9 bases; bases outside gene matches: 8. The CDR3 runs 15 residues. The CDR3 sequence: CASSPTGTSGSEQFF. Here the CDR3 DNA reads TGTGCCAGCAGCCCTACCGGGACTAGCGGGTCTGAGCAGTTCTTC.

J is TRBJ2-1 and V is TRBV6-2 or TRBV6-3; 12 bases line up with TRBD2. CDR1 is MNHEY and CDR2 is SVGEGT in the germline V gene. V trimming: 2 bases; J trimming: 6 bases; junction bases outside the gene matches: 5. CDR3 length: 16 residues. This CDR3 is CASSYGGLAGVNEQFF. The CDR3 DNA is TGTGCCAGCAGTTACGGGGGACTAGCGGGCGTCAATGAGCAGTTCTTC.

V and J are TRBV11-3 and TRBJ1-1; no reliable D call. The CDR3 loop spans 11 amino acids. V was shortened by 3 bases and J by 6 bases, with 5 bases between the two germline ends. The germline gives CDR1 SGHNT, CDR2 YENEEA. CDR3 sequence reads: CASSLRSEAFF. The CDR3 DNA reads TGTGCCAGCAGCTTGCGTTCTGAAGCTTTCTTT.

The chain couples TRBV11-2 to TRBJ1-2, with TRBD1 as a possible D gene (6 bases). The CDR3 loop spans 14 amino acids. Germline V gene sequence: CDR1 SGHAT, CDR2 FQNNGV. V lost 5 bases and J lost 4, with 14 bases in between. This CDR3 reads CASSPRTGSYGYTF. In DNA, the CDR3 is TGTGCCAGCAGCCCGAGAACAGGGTCCTATGGCTACACCTTC.

The chain employs TRBV7-3 and TRBJ2-5, with 11 bases fitting TRBD2. The trim removed 5 bases at V and 11 bases at J, leaving 7 bases unmatched. The CDR3 runs 13 residues. Germline lookup yields CDR1 SGHTA and CDR2 FQGTGA. The CDR3 bases are TGTGCCAGCAGCCGGACTAGCGGGTCCTCGCAGTACTTC. It is translated as CASSRTSGSSQYF. The full variable domain, in which reference TRBV7-3 and TRBJ2-5 provide the parts outside the CDR3, is GAGVSQTPSNKVTEKGKYVELRCDPISGHTALYWYRQSLGQGPEFLIYFQGTGAADDSGLPNDRFFAVRPEGSVSTLKIQRTERGDSAVYLCASSRTSGSSQYFGPGTRLLVL.

This clone showed up just a few times. This chain connects TRBV13 to TRBJ2-1; no definite D call. The V end was cut by 4 bases, the J end by 6 bases, with 10 bases between. This CDR3 has 13 residues. Germline V gives CDR1 PRHDT, CDR2 FYEKMQ (reference sequence). The CDR3 DNA reads as TGTGCCAGCAGCTCCCGCGCCCCCAATGAGCAGTTCTTC. Translating it yields CASSSRAPNEQFF.

CDR3 in amino acids: CASSYSRRLNEQFF. The CDR3 nucleotides read TGTGCCAGCAGTTACTCCCGGAGGCTCAATGAGCAGTTCTTC. The chain couples TRBV6-5 to TRBJ2-1, with a weak D call TRBD2 (5 bases). The CDR3 extends over 14 amino acids. Trimming took off 0 bases at V and 6 bases at J, with 9 bases between the two ends. Germline V gene lookup returns CDR1 MNHEY and CDR2 SVGAGI.